The sequence of this TCR beta chain was determined in a study of regulatory T cells in long-lasting Graves disease. General observations from the study: TRBV28, TRBJ1-2 and TRBJ2-5 were segments that persistent disease favored.

Sequencing libraries for TCR beta were prepared with iRepertoire HTBI primers and Arm-PCR of CDR3 regions. One entry per CDR3 protein results from TCRdb running MiXCR on the multiplex PCR reads. Among approximately 350,000 distinct CDR3 sequences, roughly 17% were seen once, and the ten largest hold roughly 27%. Time point given: newly diagnosed GD, antithyroid drugs for less than 3 months. PBMC RNA was the source of the TCR library. CDR3 length: 16 amino acids. V shed 5 bases and J shed 0 bases, with 17 bases lying between them. The germline gives CDR1 DFQATT, CDR2 SNEGSKA (reference sequence). This clonotype was observed many times. Its antigen remains unknown. The sample was also reused in another study, on T cells in Graves' hyperthyroidism and ophthalmopathy. This second study notes: Participants, patients aged 18 to 65, had newly diagnosed hyperthyroidism with a duration under 2 months.

This chain joins TRBV20-1 and TRBJ2-1, with D perhaps matching TRBD2 (5 bases). The receptor was derived from a man aged 40-55 years with Graves disease. The material sequenced was peripheral blood mononuclear cells (PBMCs), taken at new diagnosis, from a patient treated with antithyroid drugs. The DNA for the CDR3 is TGCAGTGCTGAGAGCCCGGGGTTTCTCTCCTACAATGAGCAGTTCTTC. Amino acid sequence: CSAESPGFLSYNEQFF.